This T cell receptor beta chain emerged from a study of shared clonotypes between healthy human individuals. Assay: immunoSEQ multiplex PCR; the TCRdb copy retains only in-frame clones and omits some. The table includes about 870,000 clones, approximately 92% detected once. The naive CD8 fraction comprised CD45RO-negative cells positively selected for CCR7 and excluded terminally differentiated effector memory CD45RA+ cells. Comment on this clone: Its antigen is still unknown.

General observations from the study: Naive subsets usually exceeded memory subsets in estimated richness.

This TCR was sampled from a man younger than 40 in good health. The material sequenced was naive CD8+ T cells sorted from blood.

The CDR3 reads CSVEPGLAGTHNEQFF. CDR3 DNA: TGCAGCGTTGAACCAGGACTAGCGGGGACTCACAATGAGCAGTTCTTC. The chain has TRBV29-1 and TRBJ2-1, with 12 bases matching TRBD2. V shed 2 bases, J shed 5 bases, and the junction held 7 bases outside the gene matches. The germline gives CDR1 SQVTM, CDR2 ANQGSEA. The CDR3 consists of 16 residues.